This T cell receptor beta chain is drawn from a study of neoadjuvant anti-PD-1 for oral cavity cancer. About the study: Before surgery, most patients got three to four biweekly 3 mg/kg nivolumab doses.

Notes on the study in general: Treg/Th17 ratio rose with pretreatment blood and fell with post-treatment tumor TCRbeta clonality.

Time point noted: after neoadjuvant nivolumab, at surgical resection. With respect to this clone: Its target is unknown.

Sequenced by immunoSEQ multiplex PCR; TCRdb stores in-frame clones only, minus some. The sample has around 67,000 clones; approximately 87% are singletons. The CDR3 is 18 amino acids. V was cut by 6 bases and J by 0 bases, with 21 bases left in between. Germline values: CDR1 LNHDA, CDR2 SQIVND (reference sequence). Source: PBMCs, taken after nivolumab (anti-PD-1) treatment. The chain combines TRBV19 with TRBJ1-5; D remains ambiguous. The sequence derives from a person between 40 and 85 years old with oral cavity squamous cell carcinoma. The CDR3 protein is CASSSTITAGSSNQPQHF. The CDR3 coding sequence is TGTGCCAGTAGCTCGACGATTACCGCGGGGTCTAGCAATCAGCCCCAGCATTTT.